Each of the 9 T cell receptor beta chains below was sequenced from the same sample in a study of blood T cell repertoires in COVID-19. TCRdb's table, derived via immunoSEQ multiplex PCR, lists solely in-frame clones and lacks some. The sample has tens of thousands of clones, 90% seen once. The sample taken for sequencing was peripheral blood. The source is a man aged 45-60 years with acute or convalescent COVID-19.

The rearrangement links TRBV27 to TRBJ2-7; TRBD1 matches at 7 bases. The CDR3 spans 14 residues. V gave up 5 bases and J gave up 6 bases; unmatched junction bases: 10. Germline CDR1 MNHEY, CDR2 SMNVEV (reference sequence). This chain's CDR3 is CASSPRDRAGEQYV. The DNA of the CDR3 is TGTGCCAGCAGTCCACGAGACAGGGCGGGCGAGCAGTACGTC.

This chain joins TRBV7-9 and TRBJ2-1, with no clear D. Trimming left V 3 bases short and J 4 bases short, with 7 bases between. This CDR3 contains 13 residues. Germline CDR1 SEHNR, CDR2 FQNEAQ (reference sequence). The CDR3 sequence is CASSLTGYNEQFF. As DNA, the CDR3 is TGTGCCAGCAGCTTGACGGGTTACAATGAGCAGTTCTTC.

This rearrangement joins TRBV4-3 to TRBJ1-1, with 7 bases matching TRBD1. V was clipped by 2 bases and J by 7 bases; unmatched bases: 10. The germline V gene has CDR1 LGHNA and CDR2 YSLEER. This CDR3 is built from 15 residues. The CDR3 region is CASSQFDRAGGEAFF. The CDR3 DNA reads TGCGCCAGCAGCCAATTCGACAGGGCAGGGGGTGAAGCTTTCTTT.

V usage is TRBV5-6 and J usage is TRBJ1-1; D is ambiguous. The CDR3 runs to 12 residues. CDR1 and CDR2 (germline): SGHDT, YYEEEE. V dropped 2 bases and J dropped 3 bases, with 5 bases sitting between them. CDR3 residues: CASSFSYTEAFF. DNA for the CDR3: TGTGCCAGCAGCTTTTCCTACACTGAAGCTTTCTTT. Full variable domain (missing parts from reference TRBV5-6 and TRBJ1-1): DAGVTQSPTHLIKTRGQQVTLRCSPKSGHDTVSWYQQALGQGPQFIFQYYEEEERQRGNFPDRFSGHQFPNYSSELNVNALLLGDSALYLCASSFSYTEAFFGQGTRLTVV.

The gene calls are TRBV9 and TRBJ1-3, with TRBD1 as a possible D gene (6 bases). Germline assignment: CDR1 SGDLS and CDR2 YYNGEE. Trimming pared 0 bases from V and 7 bases from J, leaving 8 bases between. The CDR3 is 13 residues long. CDR3 sequence: CASSVGQANTIYF. The CDR3 DNA is TGTGCCAGCAGCGTAGGACAGGCCAACACCATATATTTT.

The count of this clone is one. The chain joins TRBV11-2 to TRBJ1-3; D uncertain. Germline-derived CDR1 and CDR2 are SGHAT and FQNNGV. Trimming stripped 3 bases from V and 0 bases from J, with 12 bases between. This CDR3 region has 16 residues. The CDR3 DNA reads TGTGCCAGCAGCTTTGGAGACCCGAGCTCTGGAAACACCATATATTTT. Amino acid sequence: CASSFGDPSSGNTIYF.

The rearrangement joins TRBV19 to TRBJ1-5, with D possibly TRBD1 on 6 matching bases. The CDR3 contains 13 residues. The germline gives CDR1 LNHDA, CDR2 SQIVND (reference sequence). V lost 9 bases, J lost 6 bases, and 15 bases lay in between. CDR3 amino acids: CASSQGRGQPQHF. In DNA form, the CDR3 reads TGTGCCAGCTCACAGGGACGGGGTCAGCCCCAGCATTTT.

This chain links TRBV19 with TRBJ1-5; perhaps TRBD1 as D (5 bases). The V end was cut by 5 bases, the J end by 13 bases, with 12 bases between. Germline V gives CDR1 LNHDA, CDR2 SQIVND (reference sequence). The CDR3 extends over 11 amino acids. CDR3 region: CASSPGHGQHF. CDR3 nucleotides: TGTGCCAGTAGTCCCGGACACGGGCAGCATTTT.

This sequence joins TRBV27 and TRBJ2-1; no reliable D call. The V gene lost 6 bases and the J gene lost 8 bases, with 17 bases spanning the gap. Germline assignment: CDR1 MNHEY and CDR2 SMNVEV (reference sequence). There are 14 residues in the CDR3. The CDR3 is CASSPGTMGYEQFF. The CDR3, as DNA: TGTGCCAGCAGCCCCGGAACGATGGGCTATGAGCAGTTCTTC.